The 32 T cell receptor beta chains reported below all come from one sample, sequenced in a study of shared T cell receptors in the human thymus (dated by TCRdb to about 2021). Receptor libraries were prepared by the immunoSEQ multiplex PCR assay. TCRdb limited this immuneACCESS table to in-frame rearrangements with V and J called. A share of clones is missing; checked studies link under half to unresolved V genes, and the rest is unexplained. Recorded for this sample are over 650,000 clones; more than 70% of them occurred a single time. The ten biggest clones cover just under 0.0095% of the sample. These records were also assigned to another study, of human thymus T cells.

Sample: thymocytes. All receptors derive from a boy in the first two years of life with a congenital heart defect. Donor details come from another sample of the same person, matched by shared clones.

The chain employs TRBV29-1 and TRBJ1-1; 11 bases align to TRBD1. CDR1 is SQVTM and CDR2 is ANQGSEA in the germline V gene. The CDR3 spans 16 residues. V shed 6 bases and J 1 base; nucleotides not matched to a gene: 10. CDR3 loop: CSVTTGTGGGNTEAFF. The CDR3 nucleotides read TGCAGCGTCACAACCGGGACAGGGGGGGGGAACACTGAAGCTTTCTTT.

The sample holds one count of this clone. This chain links TRBV7-6 with TRBJ2-1; D call uncertain. CDR3 length: 12 amino acids. CDR1 is SGHVS, CDR2 FNYEAQ, per germline. V shed 4 bases and J shed 4 bases, with 5 bases lying between them. This CDR3 is CASSSRYNEQFF. The CDR3 nucleotides read TGTGCCAGCAGCTCCCGGTACAATGAGCAGTTCTTC.

This chain uses TRBV4-3 with TRBJ1-1, with D perhaps TRBD1 (5 bases). The CDR3 contains 20 residues. Germline V CDR1 and CDR2: LGHNA, YSLEER. V was cut by 4 bases and J by 0 bases, with 27 bases left in between. Written as DNA, the CDR3 is TGCGCCAGCAGCCCACGGGAGGGGCCTCACCTTGTCGAAATGAACACTGAAGCTTTCTTT. Translation gives CASSPREGPHLVEMNTEAFF.

The chain combines TRBV30 with TRBJ1-2; D is unclear. The CDR3 totals 14 residues. V was trimmed by 0 bases and J by 8 bases, leaving 16 bases between them. Germline values: CDR1 GTSNPN, CDR2 SVGIG (reference sequence). The chain's CDR3 is CAWSVRDGVLGYTF. In nucleotides, the CDR3 is TGTGCCTGGAGTGTACGTGACGGGGTATTGGGCTACACCTTC.

This clone came up a few times. The gene calls are TRBV5-1 and TRBJ2-7; 10 positions agree with TRBD2. Per the germline V gene, CDR1 is SGHRS and CDR2 is YFSETQ. The CDR3 spans 16 residues. V trimming: 0 bases; J trimming: 2 bases; junction bases outside the gene matches: 5. Written as DNA, the CDR3 is TGCGCCAGCAGCTTGGCCCTAGCGGGGGTCACCTACGAGCAGTACTTC. Its protein is CASSLALAGVTYEQYF. Complete variable domain (other parts from reference TRBV5-1 and TRBJ2-7): KAGVTQTPRYLIKTRGQQVTLSCSPISGHRSVSWYQQTPGQGLQFLFEYFSETQRNKGNFPGRFSGRQFSNSRSEMNVSTLELGDSALYLCASSLALAGVTYEQYFGPGTRLTVT.

This clone has a handful of counts. The chain has TRBV14 and TRBJ2-1, with a possible D match to TRBD2 (6 bases). The germline V gene has CDR1 SGHDN and CDR2 FVKESK. Trimming removed 0 bases at V and 6 bases at J, with 9 bases between. CDR3 length: 14 residues. CDR3 sequence (DNA): TGTGCCAGCAGCCAAGAACGACTAGTCAATGAGCAGTTCTTC. Amino acid sequence: CASSQERLVNEQFF.

About this clone itself: This specimen includes other DNA sequences encoding the same CDR3. The rearrangement joins TRBV5-4 to TRBJ2-5; D is perhaps TRBD2 (5 bases). In germline, CDR1 is SGHNT, CDR2 YYREEE (reference sequence). The CDR3 totals 14 residues. V was pared by 6 bases and J by 4 bases, with 16 bases between. The CDR3 DNA reads TGTGCCAGCAACACCAATCTCAGCGGAGAGACCCAGTACTTC. Translating it yields CASNTNLSGETQYF. The whole variable domain, filled in from reference TRBV5-4 and TRBJ2-5, reads ETGVTQSPTHLIKTRGQQVTLRCSSQSGHNTVSWYQQALGQGPQFIFQYYREEENGRGNFPPRFSGLQFPNYSSELNVNALELDDSALYLCASNTNLSGETQYFGPGTRLLVL.

This chain connects TRBV10-3 to TRBJ1-1; weak D call: TRBD1 (5 bases). Germline V gene sequence: CDR1 ENHRY, CDR2 SYGVKD. The CDR3 sequence is 16 residues long. Between the trimmed V and J ends, which lost 0 bases and 6 bases, there was a span of 17 bases. The CDR3 DNA reads TGTGCCATCAGTGAGTCCGGACACGCCCGACCGGCTGAAGCTTTCTTT. It yields the protein CAISESGHARPAEAFF.

This clone has a single count. This chain connects TRBV14 to TRBJ2-7; D is perhaps TRBD1 (6 bases). The length of the CDR3 is 12 residues. From germline, CDR1 is SGHDN and CDR2 FVKESK. The ends were cut back, 3 bases at V and 6 bases at J, with 9 bases in the middle. The DNA for the CDR3 is TGTGCCAGCAGCCAGGACAGTGGCGAGCAGTACTTC. Translated, it gives CASSQDSGEQYF.

The chain links TRBV30 to TRBJ1-4, with 7 bases fitting TRBD1. Unmatched junction bases numbered 8, after V lost 0 bases and J lost 7 bases. The CDR3 spans 15 residues. Germline V gene sequence: CDR1 GTSNPN, CDR2 SVGIG (reference sequence). CDR3 residues: CAWSVPDRAAEKLFF. CDR3 DNA: TGTGCCTGGAGTGTCCCAGACAGGGCCGCTGAAAAACTGTTTTTT.

The chain employs TRBV29-1 and TRBJ2-2, with 8 bases identical to TRBD1. The CDR3 runs 15 residues. V was clipped by 5 bases and J by 3 bases; unmatched bases: 8. Germline CDR1 SQVTM, CDR2 ANQGSEA. CDR3 sequence (DNA): TGCAGCGTTTCCCCCAGGGGGCGCGACACCGGGGAGCTGTTTTTT. Its protein is CSVSPRGRDTGELFF.

The chain uses TRBV5-1 and TRBJ2-1; D perhaps matches TRBD2 (6 bases). Germline CDR1 and CDR2: SGHRS and YFSETQ. This CDR3 contains 17 residues. Trimming removed 0 bases from V and 4 bases from J, with 17 bases in between. This CDR3 is CASSLVASASRYNEQFF. CDR3 nucleotide sequence: TGCGCCAGCAGCTTGGTGGCTAGCGCCTCCAGGTACAATGAGCAGTTCTTC.

This chain links TRBV10-3 with TRBJ2-7; 8 positions match TRBD2. This CDR3 spans 20 amino acids. Trimming cost V 4 bases and J 0 bases; bases outside gene matches: 20. CDR1 is ENHRY, CDR2 SYGVKD, per germline. The CDR3 spells CAISALFGASGFPSSYEQYF. The DNA for the CDR3 is TGTGCCATCAGTGCCCTTTTCGGGGCTAGCGGGTTTCCAAGCTCCTACGAGCAGTACTTC.

This clone came up once. The chain couples TRBV4-3 to TRBJ2-5, with D possibly matching TRBD1 (5 bases). Germline CDR1 reads LGHNA; CDR2 reads YSLEER. V was trimmed by 3 bases and J by 6 bases, leaving 11 bases between them. The CDR3 is 13 residues long. CDR3 region: CASSQSREKTQYF. CDR3 DNA: TGCGCCAGCAGCCAGTCCAGGGAAAAGACCCAGTACTTC.

This clone was detected only a few times. The chain combines TRBV28 with TRBJ1-2; the D gene is possibly TRBD1 (5 bases). Germline V CDR1 and CDR2: MDHEN, SYDVKM. CDR3 length: 14 residues. V was clipped by 3 bases and J by 6 bases, with 14 bases between them. The CDR3 here is CASSLVRQGNGYTF. The DNA for the CDR3 is TGTGCCAGCAGTTTGGTAAGGCAGGGAAATGGCTACACCTTC.

The rearrangement links TRBV5-7 to TRBJ2-3; 14 nucleotides agree with TRBD2. TRBV5-7 is classed as an ORF, of uncertain function. CDR3 length equals 16 residues. V lost 3 bases, J lost 5 bases, and 5 bases stayed unmatched. CDR3: CASSYRTSGRLDTQYF. DNA for the CDR3: TGTGCCAGCAGCTACCGGACTAGCGGGAGGCTAGATACGCAGTATTTT.

The chain is built from TRBV5-1 and TRBJ2-7, with a tentative D call TRBD2 (5 bases). This CDR3 is 11 amino acids long. Germline assignment: CDR1 SGHRS and CDR2 YFSETQ. Trimming shortened V by 5 bases and J by 5 bases, and 8 bases separated the two germline ends. DNA for the CDR3: TGCGCCAGCAGACTAGAGGACGAGCAGTACTTC. Protein: CASRLEDEQYF.

The V gene is TRBV6-1, the J gene TRBJ2-4, with 11 bases matching TRBD1. The length of the CDR3 is 14 residues. CDR1 is MNHNS, CDR2 SASEGT, per germline. Losses at the gene ends were 4 bases for V and 6 bases for J; bases not matched to a gene: 2. The CDR3 loop is CASSGGQGGNIQYF. The CDR3 coding sequence is TGTGCCAGCAGTGGGGGACAGGGGGGAAACATTCAGTACTTC.

V gene TRBV15 combines with J gene TRBJ2-1; 8 nucleotides agree with TRBD1. The germline CDR1 and CDR2 sequences are LNHNV and YYDKDF (reference sequence). V lost 1 base to trimming and J lost 3 bases; unmatched junction nucleotides: 5. This CDR3 has 16 residues. The CDR3 DNA is TGTGCCACCAGCAGAGGGCGACAGGGGAGCTACAATGAGCAGTTCTTC. This sequence encodes CATSRGRQGSYNEQFF.

This chain uses TRBV28 with TRBJ1-6; D possibly corresponds to TRBD1 (6 bases). The CDR3 has 14 amino acids. The V end lost 3 bases, the J end lost 8 bases, and 11 bases lay between the germline ends. Germline lookup yields CDR1 MDHEN and CDR2 SYDVKM. The chain's CDR3 is CASSFKQGYSPLHF. The DNA for the CDR3 is TGTGCCAGCAGTTTTAAACAGGGCTATTCACCCCTCCACTTT.

The rearrangement links TRBV9 to TRBJ2-3, with 8 bases aligning to TRBD2. From germline, CDR1 is SGDLS and CDR2 YYNGEE. J was trimmed by 2 bases and V by 5 bases; bases with no gene match: 7. The CDR3 consists of 15 residues. The CDR3 reads CASSLGRGATDTQYF. As DNA, the CDR3 is TGTGCCAGCAGTCTGGGGCGGGGGGCCACAGATACGCAGTATTTT.

The rearrangement links TRBV10-1 to TRBJ2-7; 7 bases map to TRBD2. This CDR3 is 13 amino acids long. V dropped 5 bases and J dropped 6; count of bases not matched to a gene: 7. Germline loops: CDR1 WNHNN, CDR2 SYGVQD (reference sequence). DNA for the CDR3: TGCGCCAGCAGTTCTGCGGGAGATGGCGAGCAGTACTTC. Translated: CASSSAGDGEQYF.

V usage is TRBV6-1 and J usage is TRBJ2-4, with a possible D match to TRBD1 (6 bases). The germline V gene encodes CDR1 MNHNS and CDR2 SASEGT. V was pared by 4 bases and J by 0 bases, with 16 bases between. This CDR3 region has 17 residues. The chain's CDR3 is CASSGVGDTLAKNIQYF. CDR3 nucleotide sequence: TGTGCCAGCAGTGGGGTTGGGGACACCTTAGCCAAAAACATTCAGTACTTC.

The chain employs TRBV7-3 and TRBJ2-2; TRBD1 matches 7 bases. Looked up from germline, CDR1 is SGHTA and CDR2 is FQGTGA. V lost 5 bases and J lost 7; bases outside the gene matches: 7. This CDR3 contains 14 residues. CDR3 DNA: TGTGCCAGCAGCCCGGGACAGTCGAACGGGGAGCTGTTTTTT. This sequence encodes CASSPGQSNGELFF. Full variable domain (remainder filled in from reference TRBV7-3 and TRBJ2-2): GAGVSQTPSNKVTEKGKYVELRCDPISGHTALYWYRQSLGQGPEFLIYFQGTGAADDSGLPNDRFFAVRPEGSVSTLKIQRTERGDSAVYLCASSPGQSNGELFFGEGSRLTVL.

The chain uses TRBV5-6 and TRBJ1-6; TRBD1 matches at 9 bases. J lost 7 bases, V lost 1 base, and 12 bases had no gene match. CDR1 SGHDT and CDR2 YYEEEE come from the germline V gene. This CDR3 region has 18 residues. The CDR3 DNA sequence: TGTGCCAGCAGCTTGACAGGGGGCCCAGACGAGTCCAATTCACCCCTCCACTTT. Its translation is CASSLTGGPDESNSPLHF.

The rearrangement links TRBV5-1 to TRBJ2-1; D remains ambiguous. Trimming left V 2 bases short and J 7 bases short, with 7 bases between. Germline values: CDR1 SGHRS, CDR2 YFSETQ. This CDR3 is 12 amino acids long. CDR3 sequence: CASSFRNNEQFF. CDR3 in DNA: TGCGCCAGCAGCTTCAGGAATAATGAGCAGTTCTTC.

The rearrangement uses TRBV6-5 and TRBJ2-2; maybe TRBD1 (7 bases). Germline V lookup: CDR1 MNHEY, CDR2 SVGAGI. Trimming left V 5 bases short and J 4 bases short, with 14 bases between. CDR3 length: 15 amino acids. The CDR3 sequence: CASSRNRGGTGELFF. CDR3 nucleotides: TGTGCCAGCAGTCGCAACAGGGGAGGCACCGGGGAGCTGTTTTTT.

CDR3 in amino acids: CASSSHPRGNTEAFF. CDR3 in DNA: TGCGCCAGCAGTTCCCACCCCAGGGGAAACACTGAAGCTTTCTTT. V gene TRBV5-1 combines with J gene TRBJ1-1, with D possibly TRBD1 on 6 matching bases. V was trimmed by 5 bases and J by 2 bases, leaving 16 bases between them. The CDR3 has 15 amino acids. Germline V CDR1 and CDR2: SGHRS, YFSETQ.

The table lists this clone with a few counts. The gene calls are TRBV7-8 and TRBJ2-2; TRBD2 might be the D (6 bases). From germline, CDR1 is SGHVS and CDR2 FQNEAQ. With 5 bases removed from V and 1 base from J, the gap between germline ends came to 11 bases. CDR3 length: 15 amino acids. The chain's CDR3 is CASSRFGGNTGELFF. The CDR3 DNA reads as TGTGCCAGCAGCCGATTCGGGGGGAACACCGGGGAGCTGTTTTTT.

The chain is built from TRBV28 and TRBJ1-1; D remains ambiguous. CDR3 length equals 13 residues. Trimming left V 2 bases short and J 10 bases short, with 14 bases between. Germline V gene sequence: CDR1 MDHEN, CDR2 SYDVKM. CDR3 in DNA: TGTGCCAGCAGTTTAGGGCGGAAGGGAGGAGCTTTCTTT. This encodes CASSLGRKGGAFF.

This rearrangement joins TRBV28 to TRBJ1-3; 8 bases align to TRBD1. This CDR3 comprises 16 residues. Trimming took 8 bases from V and 0 from J; bases not matched to a gene: 9. The germline CDR1 and CDR2 sequences are MDHEN and SYDVKM. CDR3 bases: TGTGCCAGCGTACAGGGGGACGGAAGCTCTGGAAACACCATATATTTT. This codes for CASVQGDGSSGNTIYF.

The V and J genes are TRBV7-2 and TRBJ2-1, with a weak D call TRBD2 (6 bases). Looked up from germline, CDR1 is SGHTA and CDR2 is FQGNSA. The CDR3 loop spans 16 amino acids. The V end was cut by 3 bases, the J end by 5 bases, with 17 bases between. The CDR3 DNA sequence: TGTGCCAGCAGCTTTAGGTTGCTAGCGTTAGACAATGAGCAGTTCTTC. As protein: CASSFRLLALDNEQFF.